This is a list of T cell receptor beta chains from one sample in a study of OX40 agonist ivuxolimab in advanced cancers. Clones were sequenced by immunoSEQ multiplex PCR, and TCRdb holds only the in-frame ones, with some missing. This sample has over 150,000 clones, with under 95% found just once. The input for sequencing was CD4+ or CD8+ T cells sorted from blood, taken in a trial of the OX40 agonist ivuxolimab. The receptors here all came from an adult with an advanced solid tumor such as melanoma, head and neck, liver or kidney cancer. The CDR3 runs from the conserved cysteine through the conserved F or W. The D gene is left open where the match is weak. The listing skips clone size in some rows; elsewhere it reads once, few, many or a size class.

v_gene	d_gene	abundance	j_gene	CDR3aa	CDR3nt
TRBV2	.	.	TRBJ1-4	CASRTTELNEKLFF	TGTGCCAGCAGAACGACAGAGCTTAATGAAAAACTGTTTTTT
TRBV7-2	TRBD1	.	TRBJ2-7	CASSSQGAIEQYF	TGTGCCAGCAGCTCCCAGGGGGCGATAGAGCAGTACTTC
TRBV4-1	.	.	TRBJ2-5	CASSQEATGGAQETQYF	TGCGCCAGCAGCCAAGAAGCCACTGGGGGGGCCCAAGAGACCCAGTACTTC
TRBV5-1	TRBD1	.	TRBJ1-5	CASSLGQGGYQPQHF	TGCGCCAGCAGCTTGGGGCAGGGGGGGTATCAGCCCCAGCATTTT
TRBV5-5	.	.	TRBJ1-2	CASSLGGTTNYGYTF	TGTGCCAGCAGCCTTGGGGGGACGACTAACTATGGCTACACCTTC
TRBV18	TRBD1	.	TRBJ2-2	CASSPRTGQGTGELFF	TGTGCCAGCTCACCCCGGACAGGGCAGGGCACCGGGGAGCTGTTTTTT
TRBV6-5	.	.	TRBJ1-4	CASSYGRAGREKLFF	TGTGCCAGCAGTTACGGGAGGGCAGGGAGGGAAAAACTGTTTTTT
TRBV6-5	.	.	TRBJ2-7	CASSYSSMGASYEQYF	TGTGCCAGCAGTTACTCGAGTATGGGGGCATCCTACGAGCAGTACTTC
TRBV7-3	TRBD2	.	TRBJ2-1	CASSLTDPWGPSGEQFF	TGTGCCAGCAGCTTAACGGACCCCTGGGGTCCTAGCGGCGAGCAGTTCTTC
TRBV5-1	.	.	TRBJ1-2	CASSWRGRDYGYTF	TGCGCCAGCAGCTGGAGGGGAAGGGACTATGGCTACACCTTC
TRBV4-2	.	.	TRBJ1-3	CASSQARGASGNTIYF	TGTGCCAGCAGCCAAGCCCGGGGCGCCTCTGGAAACACCATATATTTT
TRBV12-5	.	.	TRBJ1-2	CASGLVLVQWSGYTF	TGTGCTAGTGGTTTGGTACTGGTTCAATGGTCGGGCTACACCTTC
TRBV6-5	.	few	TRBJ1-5	CASSPPGGNQPQHF	TGTGCCAGCAGCCCCCCGGGAGGCAATCAGCCCCAGCATTTT
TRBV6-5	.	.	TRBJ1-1	CASSYSKNTEAFF	TGTGCCAGCAGTTACTCGAAGAACACTGAAGCTTTCTTT
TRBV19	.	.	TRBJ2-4	CASSSLALAKNIQYF	TGTGCCAGTAGTTCATTAGCCTTAGCCAAAAACATTCAGTACTTC
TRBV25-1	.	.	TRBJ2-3	CARDSTDTQYF	TGTGCCAGGGACAGCACAGATACGCAGTATTTT
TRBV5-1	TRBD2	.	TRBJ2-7	CASSLDRGSGGTVYEQYF	TGCGCCAGCAGCTTGGATCGAGGTAGCGGGGGGACCGTCTACGAGCAGTACTTC
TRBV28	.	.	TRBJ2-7	CASRSPGPNSYEQYF	TGTGCCAGCCGATCTCCGGGGCCAAACTCCTACGAGCAGTACTTC
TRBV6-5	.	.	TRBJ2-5	CASSYSGVGETQYF	TGTGCCAGCAGTTACTCGGGGGTTGGAGAGACCCAGTACTTC
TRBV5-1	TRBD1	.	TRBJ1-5	CASSLHGTGNQPQHF	TGCGCCAGCAGCCTGCACGGGACAGGAAATCAGCCCCAGCATTTT
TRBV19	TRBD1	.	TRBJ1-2	CASSIWTGGDYGYTF	TGTGCCAGTAGTATTTGGACAGGAGGCGATTATGGCTACACCTTC
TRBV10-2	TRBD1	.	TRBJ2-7	CASSESGTVRYEQYF	TGCGCCAGCAGTGAGTCGGGGACAGTAAGGTACGAGCAGTACTTC
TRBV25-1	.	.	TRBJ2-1	CASSPWGNEQFF	TGTGCCAGCAGTCCCTGGGGCAATGAGCAGTTCTTC
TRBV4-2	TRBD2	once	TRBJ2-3	CASSQERTSGGGNTQYF	TGTGCCAGCAGCCAAGAACGGACTAGCGGGGGGGGAAATACGCAGTATTTT
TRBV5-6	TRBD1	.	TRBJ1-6	CASRTGTGPYSPLHF	TGTGCCAGCAGAACCGGGACAGGACCTTATTCACCCCTCCACTTT
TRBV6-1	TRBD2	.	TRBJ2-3	CASSERTSGSPTDTQYF	TGTGCCAGCAGTGAACGGACTAGCGGGTCCCCCACAGATACGCAGTATTTT
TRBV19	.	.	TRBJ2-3	CASSIGRRGTDTQYF	TGTGCCAGTAGTATCGGGCGACGGGGCACAGATACGCAGTATTTT
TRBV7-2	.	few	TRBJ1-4	CASSLEFGNEKLFF	TGTGCCAGCAGCTTAGAGTTCGGGAATGAAAAACTGTTTTTT
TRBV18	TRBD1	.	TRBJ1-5	CASSPQGQGAQPQHF	TGTGCCAGCTCACCACAAGGACAGGGCGCTCAGCCCCAGCATTTT
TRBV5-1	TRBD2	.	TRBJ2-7	CASSLDRAGGPRAF	TGCGCCAGCAGCTTGGATCGAGCGGGGGGGCCTCGCGCCTTC
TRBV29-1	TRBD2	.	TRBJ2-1	CSVALGNGGAAGEQFF	TGCAGCGTTGCCCTGGGCAACGGGGGGGCGGCGGGGGAGCAGTTCTTC
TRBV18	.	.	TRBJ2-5	CASMNTGLGETQYF	TGTGCCAGCATGAACACGGGGCTGGGGGAGACCCAGTACTTC
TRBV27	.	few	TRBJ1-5	CASSLSGVQPQHF	TGTGCCAGCAGTTTATCGGGAGTTCAGCCCCAGCATTTT
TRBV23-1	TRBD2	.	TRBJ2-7	CASRNSGRDSYEQYF	TGCGCCAGCAGAAATAGCGGGAGAGATAGCTACGAGCAGTACTTC
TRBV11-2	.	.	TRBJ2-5	CASSLVGDGGETQYF	TGTGCCAGCAGCTTAGTAGGCGACGGCGGGGAGACCCAGTACTTC
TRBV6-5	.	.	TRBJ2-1	CASSYDAAGPYNEQFF	TGTGCCAGCAGTTACGACGCGGCGGGTCCTTACAATGAGCAGTTCTTC
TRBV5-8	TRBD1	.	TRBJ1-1	CASSFDRGNTEAFF	TGTGCCAGCAGCTTCGACAGGGGGAACACTGAAGCTTTCTTT
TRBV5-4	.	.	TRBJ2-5	CASSLWQQETQYF	TGTGCCAGCAGCTTGTGGCAGCAAGAGACCCAGTACTTC
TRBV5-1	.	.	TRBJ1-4	CASSLMAAAGEELFF	TGCGCCAGCAGCTTAATGGCGGCGGCCGGAGAAGAGCTGTTTTTT
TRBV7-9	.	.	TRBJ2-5	CASSLVPNQETQYF	TGTGCCAGCAGCTTAGTTCCCAACCAAGAGACCCAGTACTTC
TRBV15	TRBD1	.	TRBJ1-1	CATSRPRTGEDEAFF	TGTGCCACCAGCAGGCCCCGAACAGGGGAGGATGAAGCTTTCTTT
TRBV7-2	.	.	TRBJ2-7	CASSLAGKYEQYF	TGTGCCAGCAGCTTGGCAGGGAAATACGAGCAGTACTTC
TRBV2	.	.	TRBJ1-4	CASGAEGRGEKLFF	TGTGCCAGCGGGGCCGAGGGGCGGGGGGAAAAACTGTTTTTT
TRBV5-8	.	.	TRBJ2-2	CASSSGGGVRIRTGELFF	TGTGCCAGCAGCTCCGGGGGCGGCGTCAGGATCCGGACCGGGGAGCTGTTTTTT
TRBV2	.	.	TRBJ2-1	CASRLDNYNEQFF	TGTGCCAGCAGACTAGACAACTACAATGAGCAGTTCTTC
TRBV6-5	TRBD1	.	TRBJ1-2	CASRPIQGPYGYTF	TGTGCCAGCAGGCCAATACAGGGGCCTTATGGCTACACCTTC
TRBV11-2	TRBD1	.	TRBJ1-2	CASSLARQGAAGYTF	TGTGCCAGCAGCTTAGCAAGACAGGGGGCGGCAGGCTACACCTTC
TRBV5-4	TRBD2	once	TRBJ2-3	CASNLAGGDTQYF	TGTGCCAGCAACTTAGCGGGAGGAGATACGCAGTATTTT
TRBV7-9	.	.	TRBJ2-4	CASSLNRDNIRAGNIQYF	TGTGCCAGCAGCTTAAACAGGGACAATATTAGAGCGGGAAACATTCAGTACTTC
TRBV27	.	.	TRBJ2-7	CASSLKPTQTYEQYF	TGTGCCAGCAGTCTCAAACCGACTCAGACCTACGAGCAGTACTTC
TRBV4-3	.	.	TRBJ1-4	CASSLRAAAYEKLFF	TGCGCCAGCAGCCTTCGGGCCGCCGCCTATGAAAAACTGTTTTTT
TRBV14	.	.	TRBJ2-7	CASSPRPAISYEQYF	TGTGCCAGCAGCCCACGGCCCGCTATCTCCTACGAGCAGTACTTC
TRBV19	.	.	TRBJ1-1	CASSNPAGSTEAFF	TGTGCCAGTAGTAACCCCGCAGGGTCCACTGAAGCTTTCTTT
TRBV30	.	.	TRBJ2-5	CAWSSLGVEETQYF	TGTGCCTGGTCGAGTCTGGGGGTAGAAGAGACCCAGTACTTC
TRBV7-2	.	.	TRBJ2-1	CASSSGAASYNEQFF	TGTGCCAGCAGCTCGGGGGCAGCGTCCTACAATGAGCAGTTCTTC
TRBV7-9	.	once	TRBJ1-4	CASSLESQPNEKLFF	TGTGCCAGCAGCTTAGAGAGTCAGCCTAATGAAAAACTGTTTTTT
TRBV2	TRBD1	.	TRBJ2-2	CASLVGQGNRELFF	TGTGCCAGCCTGGTGGGACAGGGTAATCGGGAGCTGTTTTTT
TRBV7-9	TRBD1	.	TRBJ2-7	CASSFGQGAREQYF	TGTGCCAGCAGCTTCGGACAGGGGGCGCGTGAGCAGTACTTC
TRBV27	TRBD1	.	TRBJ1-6	CASRTGAKSSYNSPLHF	TGTGCCAGCAGAACAGGGGCCAAGAGCTCCTATAATTCACCCCTCCACTTT